This T cell receptor beta chain was sequenced during a study of cytomegalovirus exposure and HLA in healthy donors. Overall study findings and caveats: It was reported that the classifier diagnosed cytomegalovirus status with high specificity and sensitivity in both the original and validation cohorts. Cytomegalovirus-associated status was assigned to around 160 TCR beta chains.

The donors were part of the validation cohort, which consisted of some 120 subjects and was separate from the first cohort of 600 to 850 subjects. Trimming at V came to 0 bases and at J to 9 bases, leaving 6 bases not matched to a gene. This CDR3 is built from 16 residues. Looked up from germline, CDR1 is SGHVS and CDR2 is FQNEAQ. Measured with immunoSEQ multiplex PCR; TCRdb has only the in-frame clones, and not every one. Of 120,000 to 150,000 clones listed, about nine tenths are singletons. Concerning this clone itself: Its antigen remains unknown.

The specimen sequenced was PBMCs. The chain carries TRBV7-8 and TRBJ1-4, with TRBD1 matching over 11 bases. The receptor was derived from a man between 18 and 35 years old in good health and CMV-seronegative. The CDR3 DNA is TGTGCCAGCAGCTTAGCCCGGACAGGGGGCTGGAAAAAACTGTTTTTT. It codes for CASSLARTGGWKKLFF.